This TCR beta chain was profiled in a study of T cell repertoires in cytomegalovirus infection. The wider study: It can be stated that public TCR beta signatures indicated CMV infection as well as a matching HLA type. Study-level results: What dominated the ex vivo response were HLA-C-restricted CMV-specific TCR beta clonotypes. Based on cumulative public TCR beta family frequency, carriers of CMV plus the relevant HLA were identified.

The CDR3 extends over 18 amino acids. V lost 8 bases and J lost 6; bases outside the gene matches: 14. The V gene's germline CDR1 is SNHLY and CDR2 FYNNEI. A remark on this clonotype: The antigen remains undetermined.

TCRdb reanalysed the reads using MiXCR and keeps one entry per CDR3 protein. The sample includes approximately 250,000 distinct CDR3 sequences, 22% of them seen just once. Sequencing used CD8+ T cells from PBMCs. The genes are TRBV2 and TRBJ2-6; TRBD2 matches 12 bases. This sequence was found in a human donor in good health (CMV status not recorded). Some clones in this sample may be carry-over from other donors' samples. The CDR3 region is CASGVGLAGTAEANVLTF. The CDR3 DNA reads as TGTGCCAGCGGGGTTGGACTAGCGGGGACGGCGGAGGCCAACGTCCTGACTTTC.